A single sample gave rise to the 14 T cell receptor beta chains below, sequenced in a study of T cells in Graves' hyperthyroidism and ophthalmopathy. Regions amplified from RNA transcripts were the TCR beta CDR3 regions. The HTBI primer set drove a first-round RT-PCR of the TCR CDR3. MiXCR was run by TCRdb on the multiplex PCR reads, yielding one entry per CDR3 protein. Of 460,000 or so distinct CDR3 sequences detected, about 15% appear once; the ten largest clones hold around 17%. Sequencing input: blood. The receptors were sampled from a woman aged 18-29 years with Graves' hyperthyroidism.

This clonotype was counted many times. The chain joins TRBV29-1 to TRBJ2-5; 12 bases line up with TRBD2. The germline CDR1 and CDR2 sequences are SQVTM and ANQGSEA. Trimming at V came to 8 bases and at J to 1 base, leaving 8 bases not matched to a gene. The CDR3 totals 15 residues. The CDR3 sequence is CSTALAGGPQETQYF. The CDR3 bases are TGCAGCACGGCTCTAGCGGGAGGGCCCCAAGAGACCCAGTACTTC. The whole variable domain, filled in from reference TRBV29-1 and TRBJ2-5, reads SAVISQKPSRDICQRGTSLTIQCQVDSQVTMMFWYRQQPGQSLTLIATANQGSEATYESGFVIDKFPISRPNLTFSTLTVSNMSPEDSSIYLCSTALAGGPQETQYFGPGTRLLVL.

CDR3: CAITAIRTASTGELFF. As DNA, the CDR3 is TGTGCCATCACTGCTATAAGGACAGCCTCCACCGGGGAGCTGTTTTTT. The chain links TRBV10-3 to TRBJ2-2; D might be TRBD1 (6 bases). This CDR3 spans 16 amino acids. V lost 7 bases and J lost 4, with 19 bases in between. Germline V lookup: CDR1 ENHRY, CDR2 SYGVKD.

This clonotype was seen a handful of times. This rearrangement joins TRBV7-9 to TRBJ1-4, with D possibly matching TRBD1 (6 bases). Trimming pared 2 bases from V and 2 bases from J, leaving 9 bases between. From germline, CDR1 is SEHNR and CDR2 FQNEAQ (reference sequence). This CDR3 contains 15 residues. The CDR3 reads CASSLSGHTNEKLFF. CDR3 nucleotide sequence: TGTGCCAGCAGCTTATCGGGACATACTAATGAAAAACTGTTTTTT.

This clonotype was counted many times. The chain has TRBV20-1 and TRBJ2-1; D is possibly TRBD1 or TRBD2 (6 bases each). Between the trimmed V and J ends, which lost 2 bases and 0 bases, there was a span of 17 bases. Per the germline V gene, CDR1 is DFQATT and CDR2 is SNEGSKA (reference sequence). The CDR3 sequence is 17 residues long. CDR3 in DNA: TGCAGTGCTAGAAGGGCAAGGGGGGAGAGCTCCTACAATGAGCAGTTCTTC. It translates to CSARRARGESSYNEQFF.

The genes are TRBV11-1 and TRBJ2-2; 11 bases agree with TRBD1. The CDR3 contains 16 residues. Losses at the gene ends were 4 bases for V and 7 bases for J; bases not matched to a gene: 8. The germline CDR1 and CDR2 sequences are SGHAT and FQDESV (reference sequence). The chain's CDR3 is CASSYPDRGLNGELFF. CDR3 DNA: TGTGCCAGCAGCTACCCGGACAGGGGGCTTAACGGGGAGCTGTTTTTT.

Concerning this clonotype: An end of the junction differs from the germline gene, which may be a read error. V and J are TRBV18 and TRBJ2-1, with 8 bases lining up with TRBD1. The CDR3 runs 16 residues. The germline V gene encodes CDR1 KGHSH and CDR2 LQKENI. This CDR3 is CASPPVPTGDNNEQFF. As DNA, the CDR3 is TGTGCCAGCCCACCAGTTCCGACAGGGGATAACAATGAGCAGTTCTTC.

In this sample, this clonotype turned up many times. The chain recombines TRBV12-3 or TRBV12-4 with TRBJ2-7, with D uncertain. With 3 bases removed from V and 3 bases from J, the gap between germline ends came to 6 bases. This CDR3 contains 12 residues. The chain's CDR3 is CASSLGHYEQYV. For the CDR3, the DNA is TGTGCCAGCAGTTTGGGCCACTACGAGCAGTACGTC.

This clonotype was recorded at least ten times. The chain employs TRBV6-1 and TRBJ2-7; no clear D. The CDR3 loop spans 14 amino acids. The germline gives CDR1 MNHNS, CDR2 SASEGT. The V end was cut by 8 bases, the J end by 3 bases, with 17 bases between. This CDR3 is CASSPTPPSYEQYV. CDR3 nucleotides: TGTGCCAGCTCCCCAACCCCCCCTAGCTACGAGCAGTACGTC.

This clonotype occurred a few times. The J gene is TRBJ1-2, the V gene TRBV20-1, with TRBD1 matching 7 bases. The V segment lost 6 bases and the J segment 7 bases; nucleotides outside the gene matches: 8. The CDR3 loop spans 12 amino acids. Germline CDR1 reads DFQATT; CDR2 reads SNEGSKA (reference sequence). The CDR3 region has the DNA TGCAGTGCGAGGGGGCAAAGTCCTGGCTACACCTTC. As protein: CSARGQSPGYTF.

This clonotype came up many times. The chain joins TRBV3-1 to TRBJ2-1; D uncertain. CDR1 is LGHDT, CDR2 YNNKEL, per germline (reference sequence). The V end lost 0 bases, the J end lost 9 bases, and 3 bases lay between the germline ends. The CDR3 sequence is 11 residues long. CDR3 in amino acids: CASSQDLEQFF. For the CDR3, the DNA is TGTGCCAGCAGCCAAGATCTTGAGCAGTTCTTC.

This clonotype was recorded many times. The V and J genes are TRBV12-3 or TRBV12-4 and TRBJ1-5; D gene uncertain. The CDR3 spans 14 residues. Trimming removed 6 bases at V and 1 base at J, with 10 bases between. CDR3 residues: CASRDLGSNQPQHF. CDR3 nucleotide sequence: TGTGCCAGCAGGGACCTAGGCAGCAATCAGCCCCAGCATTTT.

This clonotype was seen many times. The CDR3 protein is CATSDSVTRDRANGEQFF. The CDR3 DNA reads TGTGCCACCAGTGATTCTGTGACCCGGGACAGGGCCAATGGTGAGCAGTTCTTC. The chain is built from TRBV24-1 and TRBJ2-1; 9 bases line up with TRBD1. The V gene's germline CDR1 is KGHDR and CDR2 SFDVKD. CDR3 length: 18 residues. The V segment lost 2 bases and the J segment 9 bases; nucleotides outside the gene matches: 16.

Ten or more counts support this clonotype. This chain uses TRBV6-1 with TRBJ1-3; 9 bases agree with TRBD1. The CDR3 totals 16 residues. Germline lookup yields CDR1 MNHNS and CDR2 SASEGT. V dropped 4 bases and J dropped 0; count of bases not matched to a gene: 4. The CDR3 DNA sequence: TGTGCCAGCAGTGCCACAGGGGGCCCCTCTGGAAACACCATATATTTT. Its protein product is CASSATGGPSGNTIYF.

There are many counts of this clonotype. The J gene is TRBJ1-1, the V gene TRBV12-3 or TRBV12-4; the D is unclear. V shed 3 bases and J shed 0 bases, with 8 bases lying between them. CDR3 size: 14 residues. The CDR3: CASSFWEVNTEAFF. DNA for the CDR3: TGTGCCAGCAGTTTTTGGGAGGTGAACACTGAAGCTTTCTTT.